These 32 T cell receptor beta chains came from one sample sequenced in a study of T cell responses to AZD1222 COVID-19 vaccine. Assay used: immunoSEQ multiplex PCR; TCRdb lists only in-frame clones, some missing. The data hold 120,000 or so clones, with 88% observed a single time. The source material was peripheral blood, sampled on day 0 of MenACWY control vaccination. The source is an adult in good health.

The rearrangement joins TRBV7-9 to TRBJ2-1; unclear D gene. Germline CDR1 is SEHNR and CDR2 is FQNEAQ (reference sequence). The ends were cut back, 5 bases at V and 5 bases at J, with 16 bases in the middle. The CDR3 loop spans 15 amino acids. The CDR3 loop is CASSVTSVGHNEQFF. The CDR3 DNA sequence: TGTGCCAGCAGCGTCACCTCGGTCGGCCACAATGAGCAGTTCTTC.

The rearrangement links TRBV2 to TRBJ2-1; possibly TRBD1 or TRBD2 for D (5 bases each). Per germline, CDR1 SNHLY and CDR2 FYNNEI. The V and J ends lost 6 bases and 7 bases respectively, with 16 bases between them. CDR3 length: 14 amino acids. The CDR3 coding sequence is TGTGCCAGCAGCGGGGACCCCTTTAAAAATGAGCAGTTCTTC. Protein: CASSGDPFKNEQFF.

The J gene is TRBJ1-1, the V gene TRBV28, with D maybe TRBD1 (5 bases). Germline loops: CDR1 MDHEN, CDR2 SYDVKM. CDR3 size: 15 residues. Trimming left V 4 bases short and J 1 base short, with 13 bases between. The CDR3 reads CASSSTGTANTEAFF. For the CDR3, the DNA is TGTGCCAGCAGTTCCACCGGGACGGCGAACACTGAAGCTTTCTTT.

The V and J genes are TRBV27 and TRBJ2-7; tentatively, D is TRBD2 (5 bases). The CDR3 length is 17 residues. V gave up 3 bases and J gave up 7 bases, with 25 bases separating them. The germline V gene encodes CDR1 MNHEY and CDR2 SMNVEV (reference sequence). DNA of the CDR3: TGTGCCAGCAGTTTTTTTCGACGTGGACGCGGACTGGGGGAGCAGTACTTC. Protein: CASSFFRRGRGLGEQYF.

The chain couples TRBV30 to TRBJ2-7; 11 nucleotides align to TRBD2. This CDR3 is 12 amino acids long. V dropped 5 bases and J dropped 6; count of bases not matched to a gene: 3. The V gene's germline CDR1 is GTSNPN and CDR2 SVGIG (reference sequence). In DNA form, the CDR3 reads TGTGCCTGGTCACTAGCGGGAGTCGAGCAGTACTTC. It codes for CAWSLAGVEQYF.

The CDR3 DNA sequence: TGTGCCAGCAGGCCAGCCTCGTATGGCTACACCTTC. Translation gives CASRPASYGYTF. The rearrangement joins TRBV6-5 to TRBJ1-2; D uncertain. Germline V gene data show CDR1 as MNHEY and CDR2 as SVGAGI. The CDR3 totals 12 residues. Trimming pared 6 bases from V and 5 bases from J, leaving 10 bases between.

The CDR3 reads CASSQTGVNTEAFF. CDR3 in DNA: TGTGCCAGCAGCCAGACAGGGGTAAACACTGAAGCTTTCTTT. The chain joins TRBV11-2 to TRBJ1-1, with 8 bases identical to TRBD1. The CDR3 has 14 residues. After removal of 5 bases from V and 2 bases from J, the junction contained 4 bases not matched to a gene. Germline values: CDR1 SGHAT, CDR2 FQNNGV.

This clone was observed once. The J gene is TRBJ1-6, the V gene TRBV5-4; tentatively, D is TRBD1 (5 bases). V shed 4 bases and J shed 8 bases, with 13 bases lying between them. The CDR3 consists of 14 residues. Looked up from germline, CDR1 is SGHNT and CDR2 is YYREEE (reference sequence). CDR3 DNA: TGTGCCAGCAGCGTGACAGCGGCGGATTCACCCCTCCACTTT. Translating gives CASSVTAADSPLHF.

This clone appeared once. The chain joins TRBV29-1 to TRBJ1-1; 7 bases fit TRBD1. This CDR3 has 14 residues. After removal of 6 bases from V and 0 bases from J, the junction contained 7 bases not matched to a gene. Germline CDR1 reads SQVTM; CDR2 reads ANQGSEA. CDR3 nucleotide sequence: TGCAGCGTGGGGACAGAGCGCATGAACACTGAAGCTTTCTTT. It is translated as CSVGTERMNTEAFF. Looking up the rest from reference TRBV29-1 and TRBJ1-1 gives the full variable domain: SAVISQKPSRDICQRGTSLTIQCQVDSQVTMMFWYRQQPGQSLTLIATANQGSEATYESGFVIDKFPISRPNLTFSTLTVSNMSPEDSSIYLCSVGTERMNTEAFFGQGTRLTVV.

The CDR3 nucleotides are TGTGCCAGCAGCTTTCTTAGCGGGAGTTCCTACGAGCAGTACTTC. This encodes CASSFLSGSSYEQYF. The chain links TRBV7-2 to TRBJ2-7; 9 bases match TRBD2. The germline V gene has CDR1 SGHTA and CDR2 FQGNSA. CDR3 length: 15 residues. Germline trimming cut 3 bases from V and 1 base from J; bases unmatched to any gene: 4.

The V gene is TRBV7-3, the J gene TRBJ1-2; D may be TRBD1 (6 bases). This CDR3 has 15 amino acids. Germline V gene sequence: CDR1 SGHTA, CDR2 FQGTGA. Deletions cut 0 bases from V and 7 bases from J, with 15 bases between. In DNA, the CDR3 is TGTGCCAGCAGCTTAACGGGGGGCGCCCTTAGTGGCTACACCTTC. Amino acids: CASSLTGGALSGYTF.

This clone was recorded once. The chain has TRBV3-1 (or the pseudogene TRBV3-2) and TRBJ2-5; tentative D call: TRBD2 (6 bases). The CDR3 loop spans 15 amino acids. The V gene's germline CDR1 is LGHDT and CDR2 YNNKEL (reference sequence). With 4 bases removed from V and 9 bases from J, the gap between germline ends came to 21 bases. This chain's CDR3 is CASSPPGLKDGSQYF. The DNA for the CDR3 is TGTGCCAGCAGCCCCCCGGGACTTAAGGATGGGTCCCAGTACTTC.

The chain combines TRBV4-1 with TRBJ1-3; the match to TRBD1 covers 8 bases. Looked up from germline, CDR1 is MGHRA and CDR2 is YSYEKL. V shed 4 bases and J 6 bases; nucleotides not matched to a gene: 8. This CDR3 has 15 amino acids. CDR3 nucleotides: TGCGCCAGCAGCCGCTTACAGGGGGGTTCAAACACCATATATTTT. Residues: CASSRLQGGSNTIYF.

The chain employs TRBV18 and TRBJ2-5; the match to TRBD2 covers 7 bases. V gave up 4 bases and J gave up 1 base; unmatched junction bases: 3. The CDR3 contains 14 residues. Germline lookup yields CDR1 KGHSH and CDR2 LQKENI. The CDR3 nucleotides are TGTGCCAGCTCACTCTCGGGAGGCCAAGAGACCCAGTACTTC. Protein sequence: CASSLSGGQETQYF.

The genes are TRBV6-6 and TRBJ2-3, with D possibly being TRBD2 (5 bases). The CDR3 totals 14 residues. Per germline, CDR1 MNHNY and CDR2 SVGAGI (reference sequence). Trimming took 8 bases from V and 3 from J, leaving 15 bases between them. The CDR3 reads CASGSERGTDTQYF. The DNA of the CDR3 is TGTGCCAGCGGGAGCGAGAGAGGGACAGATACGCAGTATTTT.

The genes are TRBV3-1 (or the pseudogene TRBV3-2) and TRBJ1-3, with TRBD1 matching 7 bases. The CDR3 extends over 16 amino acids. In germline, CDR1 is LGHDT, CDR2 YNNKEL (reference sequence). V lost 2 bases to trimming and J lost 4 bases; unmatched junction nucleotides: 8. The CDR3 nucleotides are TGTGCCAGCAGCCAACCCCCGACAGGGATCGGAAACACCATATATTTT. Protein sequence: CASSQPPTGIGNTIYF.

CDR3 DNA sequence: TGTGCCAGCAGCGGCGGGACAGGGCATCAAGAGACCCAGTACTTC. Translation: CASSGGTGHQETQYF. The rearrangement uses TRBV21-1 and TRBJ2-5; the table names TRBD1, a call not compared with the DNA. TRBV21-1 counts as a pseudogene. There are 15 residues in the CDR3.

The rearrangement joins TRBV6-5 to TRBJ2-7; TRBD2 matches at 10 bases. The CDR3 has 14 residues. V dropped 5 bases and J dropped 0; count of bases not matched to a gene: 1. Germline V gives CDR1 MNHEY, CDR2 SVGAGI. The CDR3 DNA follows: TGTGCCAGCAGTCGGACTAGCGGCTCCTACGAGCAGTACTTC. Its translation is CASSRTSGSYEQYF.

The V and J genes are TRBV27 and TRBJ2-1, with D unclear. In germline, CDR1 is MNHEY, CDR2 SMNVEV (reference sequence). The CDR3 has 17 amino acids. Trimming removed 3 bases from V and 4 bases from J, with 19 bases in between. DNA for the CDR3: TGTGCCAGCAGTTTCTCCCCGTCTAGGGCCTTTTACAATGAGCAGTTCTTC. It is translated as CASSFSPSRAFYNEQFF.

This rearrangement joins TRBV24-1 to TRBJ2-1; D uncertain. Germline V gene data show CDR1 as KGHDR and CDR2 as SFDVKD. This CDR3 spans 13 amino acids. Trimming took off 3 bases at V and 3 bases at J, with 5 bases between the two ends. The CDR3 DNA reads as TGTGCCACCAGTGATCTGGACTACAATGAGCAGTTCTTC. Protein: CATSDLDYNEQFF.

This clone is a singleton in its sample. The rearrangement joins TRBV10-1 to TRBJ2-1, with TRBD2 identical over 9 bases. The germline V gene encodes CDR1 WNHNN and CDR2 SYGVQD (reference sequence). The CDR3 is made up of 19 amino acids. Trimming at V came to 0 bases and at J to 0 bases, leaving 9 bases not matched to a gene. The CDR3 protein is CASSESGLASISSYNEQFF. Here the CDR3 DNA reads TGCGCCAGCAGTGAGTCCGGACTAGCGTCAATAAGCTCCTACAATGAGCAGTTCTTC.

The V call is TRBV30, the J call TRBJ2-7; 8 bases align to TRBD2. This CDR3 contains 14 residues. Unmatched junction bases numbered 8, after V lost 5 bases and J lost 2 bases. In germline, CDR1 is GTSNPN, CDR2 SVGIG (reference sequence). CDR3 residues: CAWGRAGGAYEQYF. The CDR3 DNA follows: TGTGCCTGGGGGAGGGCGGGAGGTGCCTACGAGCAGTACTTC.

The chain couples TRBV28 to TRBJ2-7, with D tentatively TRBD1 or TRBD2 (5 bases each). Trimming took 3 bases from V and 2 from J, leaving 8 bases between them. The CDR3 loop spans 13 amino acids. Germline CDR1 MDHEN, CDR2 SYDVKM. CDR3 protein: CASSLGTPYEQYF. The CDR3 bases are TGTGCCAGCAGTTTGGGGACCCCCTACGAGCAGTACTTC.

The gene calls are TRBV4-2 and TRBJ2-7; D tentatively fits TRBD1 or TRBD2 (7 bases each). This CDR3 comprises 15 residues. CDR1 is LGHNA, CDR2 YNFKEQ, per germline. Deletions cut 3 bases from V and 7 bases from J, with 19 bases between. In nucleotides, the CDR3 is TGTGCCAGCAGCCACGCCAGGGGGGGCTCGGGGGAGCAGTACTTC. The encoded protein is CASSHARGGSGEQYF.

The chain has TRBV28 and TRBJ1-5; TRBD1 aligns across 9 bases. This CDR3 is 15 amino acids long. Per the germline V gene, CDR1 is MDHEN and CDR2 is SYDVKM. The trim removed 3 bases at V and 5 bases at J, leaving 5 bases unmatched. CDR3 region: CASSLSTGGYQPQHF. The CDR3 coding sequence is TGTGCCAGCAGTTTGTCGACAGGGGGATATCAGCCCCAGCATTTT.

V gene TRBV11-2 combines with J gene TRBJ2-7; TRBD2 matches 11 bases. V was pared by 1 base and J by 1 base, with 9 bases of the junction left unmatched. The CDR3 length is 18 residues. The germline V gene encodes CDR1 SGHAT and CDR2 FQNNGV. This CDR3 is CASSLVPRGTSGSYEQYF. DNA for the CDR3: TGTGCCAGCAGCTTAGTTCCGAGGGGGACTAGCGGTTCCTACGAGCAGTACTTC.

V and J are TRBV7-6 and TRBJ2-1; D is tentatively TRBD1 or TRBD2 (5 bases each). V lost 4 bases and J 0 bases, leaving 16 bases between the germline ends. Germline V gene sequence: CDR1 SGHVS, CDR2 FNYEAQ. CDR3 length equals 17 residues. The CDR3 region has the DNA TGTGCCAGCAGCTCCCGCTCCGGGACGAGCTCCTACAATGAGCAGTTCTTC. Translation gives CASSSRSGTSSYNEQFF.

V and J are TRBV29-1 and TRBJ1-4, with a weak D call TRBD1 (6 bases). The CDR3 spans 11 residues. Deletions cut 5 bases from V and 6 bases from J, with 7 bases between. Germline assignment: CDR1 SQVTM and CDR2 ANQGSEA. CDR3 DNA sequence: TGCAGCGTTAGGACAGATGAAAAACTGTTTTTT. This gives the protein CSVRTDEKLFF.

The chain joins TRBV6-5 to TRBJ1-1; D not certain. The CDR3 spans 13 residues. Germline V gene data show CDR1 as MNHEY and CDR2 as SVGAGI. Trimming removed 11 bases at V and 1 base at J, with 14 bases between. The CDR3 reads CAAWTLGNTEAFF. The CDR3 nucleotides read TGTGCCGCCTGGACGTTGGGGAACACTGAAGCTTTCTTT.

This clone was seen only once. The J gene is TRBJ2-7, the V gene TRBV27; no clear D. With 3 bases removed from V and 0 bases from J, the gap between germline ends came to 6 bases. Per germline, CDR1 MNHEY and CDR2 SMNVEV (reference sequence). This CDR3 is 13 amino acids long. The DNA for the CDR3 is TGTGCCAGCAGTTTCCCCTTCTCCTACGAGCAGTACTTC. Its protein product is CASSFPFSYEQYF.

V gene TRBV19 combines with J gene TRBJ1-6, with D hard to call. The germline V gene encodes CDR1 LNHDA and CDR2 SQIVND (reference sequence). The CDR3 loop spans 14 amino acids. Trimming removed 6 bases at V and 10 bases at J, with 16 bases between. The CDR3 region has the DNA TGTGCCAGTAGCCCGAGGATACGACACTCACCCCTCCACTTT. Amino acids: CASSPRIRHSPLHF.

The chain employs TRBV15 and TRBJ1-1; 8 bases are a match to TRBD1. Germline V gene sequence: CDR1 LNHNV, CDR2 YYDKDF (reference sequence). CDR3 length: 16 amino acids. J lost 6 bases, V lost 1 base, and 10 bases had no gene match. CDR3 loop: CATSRGSRTGIPEAFF. DNA of the CDR3: TGTGCCACCAGCAGAGGCTCGAGGACAGGGATCCCTGAAGCTTTCTTT.